Shown below are 18 T cell receptor beta chains from a single sample sequenced in a study of T cells in Graves' hyperthyroidism and ophthalmopathy. RNA transcripts gave rise to amplified TCR beta CDR3 regions. HTBI primers were the set used in a first-round RT-PCR of the TCR CDR3. TCRdb passed the multiplex PCR reads through MiXCR, listing each CDR3 protein once. The sample lists around 300,000 distinct CDR3 sequences, around 25% occurring once. Specimen: blood. These receptors were taken from a man aged 35-49 years with Graves' hyperthyroidism that later progressed to Graves' ophthalmopathy.

This clonotype has at least ten counts. The chain links TRBV29-1 to TRBJ1-5, with TRBD1 matching 7 bases. Germline-derived CDR1 and CDR2 are SQVTM and ANQGSEA. V shed 5 bases, J shed 5 bases, and the junction held 6 bases outside the gene matches. This CDR3 has 13 residues. CDR3 sequence (DNA): TGCAGCGTTTACACAGGGGCCGATCAGCCCCAGCATTTT. Translation gives CSVYTGADQPQHF. The whole variable domain, filled in from reference TRBV29-1 and TRBJ1-5, reads SAVISQKPSRDICQRGTSLTIQCQVDSQVTMMFWYRQQPGQSLTLIATANQGSEATYESGFVIDKFPISRPNLTFSTLTVSNMSPEDSSIYLCSVYTGADQPQHFGDGTRLSIL.

This clonotype was counted ten times or more. V is TRBV4-2 and J is TRBJ1-5, with unresolved D. The CDR3 consists of 14 residues. V was pared by 1 base and J by 3 bases, with 7 bases between. CDR1 is LGHNA and CDR2 is YNFKEQ in the germline V gene. CDR3 sequence reads: CASSQAQSNQPQHF. The DNA of the CDR3 is TGTGCCAGCAGCCAAGCTCAGTCCAATCAGCCCCAGCATTTT.

The gene calls are TRBV6-5 and TRBJ2-5; 7 bases are a match to TRBD2. The trim removed 3 bases at V and 4 bases at J, leaving 8 bases unmatched. CDR3 size: 15 residues. Germline V CDR1 and CDR2: MNHEY, SVGAGI. CDR3 in DNA: TGTGCCAGCAGTTATGGGGCGGGAGCATCAGAGACCCAGTACTTC. Translated, it gives CASSYGAGASETQYF.

This clonotype was seen ten or more times. CDR3: CASSYALADYTGELFF. The DNA of the CDR3 is TGTGCCAGCAGTTACGCGCTAGCGGACTACACCGGGGAGCTGTTTTTT. The chain couples TRBV6-2 or TRBV6-3 to TRBJ2-2; 7 bases are shared with TRBD2. Germline assignment: CDR1 MNHEY and CDR2 SVGEGT. Germline trimming cut 2 bases from V and 3 bases from J; bases unmatched to any gene: 6. The CDR3 runs 16 residues.

In its sample, this clonotype was seen many times. The J gene is TRBJ2-5, the V gene TRBV3-1, with D hard to call. The CDR3 totals 11 residues. Deletions cut 7 bases from V and 5 bases from J, with 8 bases between. Germline lookup yields CDR1 LGHDT and CDR2 YNNKEL (reference sequence). The CDR3 DNA reads as TGTGCCAGCAACTCAATGGAGACCCAGTACTTC. This sequence encodes CASNSMETQYF.

The chain is built from TRBV12-3 or TRBV12-4 and TRBJ1-1; 8 positions agree with TRBD1. J was trimmed by 4 bases and V by 5 bases; bases with no gene match: 9. This CDR3 comprises 15 residues. The CDR3 DNA reads TGTGCCAGCAGTCTTCGGACAGGGAGTTTCACTGAAGCTTTCTTT. Encoded protein: CASSLRTGSFTEAFF.

This clonotype came up many times. V is TRBV7-3 and J is TRBJ2-2; possible D gene TRBD1, 5 bases. Looked up from germline, CDR1 is SGHTA and CDR2 is FQGTGA. The CDR3 is 16 amino acids. V shed 2 bases and J shed 0 bases, with 10 bases lying between them. The CDR3 here is CASSLHRSSNTGELFF. The CDR3 nucleotides read TGTGCCAGCAGCTTACACAGGTCCTCGAACACCGGGGAGCTGTTTTTT.

This clonotype was counted many times. The chain carries TRBV30 and TRBJ2-2; TRBD2 matches at 13 bases. Germline lookup yields CDR1 GTSNPN and CDR2 SVGIG (reference sequence). CDR3 length: 14 residues. J lost 9 bases, V lost 1 base, and 2 bases had no gene match. CDR3 protein: CAWSGTSGSRELFF. DNA of the CDR3: TGTGCCTGGAGTGGGACTAGCGGGAGTAGGGAGCTGTTTTTT. The full variable domain, with the rest looked up from reference TRBV30 and TRBJ2-2, is SQTIHQWPATLVQPVGSPLSLECTVEGTSNPNLYWYRQAAGRGLQLLFYSVGIGQISSEVPQNLSASRPQDRQFILSSKKLLLSDSGFYLCAWSGTSGSRELFFGEGSRLTVL.

This clonotype occurred many times. The chain joins TRBV5-1 to TRBJ2-5; 7 nucleotides align to TRBD2. The CDR3 has 13 residues. Germline CDR1 reads SGHRS; CDR2 reads YFSETQ. V lost 7 bases and J lost 2; bases outside the gene matches: 5. The DNA of the CDR3 is TGCGCCAGCCGTGAAGCGGGACAAGAGACCCAGTACTTC. Protein product: CASREAGQETQYF.

The chain couples TRBV5-1 to TRBJ2-4; TRBD1 agrees at 7 bases. Germline values: CDR1 SGHRS, CDR2 YFSETQ. V lost 5 bases and J lost 6; bases outside the gene matches: 8. The CDR3 has 14 amino acids. The CDR3 sequence: CASSPDRDGNIQYF. In DNA form, the CDR3 reads TGCGCCAGCAGTCCAGACAGGGACGGAAACATTCAGTACTTC.

This clonotype was seen only a few times. The rearrangement links TRBV6-1 to TRBJ2-2, with D unresolved. Germline V CDR1 and CDR2: MNHNS, SASEGT. The CDR3 sequence is 12 residues long. Trimming removed 10 bases at V and 2 bases at J, with 8 bases between. CDR3 bases: TGTGCCACCCACGGAAACACCGGGGAGCTGTTTTTT. Translated: CATHGNTGELFF.

This clonotype showed up just a few times. The chain couples TRBV20-1 to TRBJ1-1, with 7 bases that match TRBD1. After removal of 6 bases from V and 7 bases from J, the junction contained 8 bases not matched to a gene. The CDR3 is 12 amino acids. From germline, CDR1 is DFQATT and CDR2 SNEGSKA (reference sequence). The CDR3 DNA reads as TGCAGTGCCATGGGACAGTCATTTGAAGCTTTCTTT. It yields the protein CSAMGQSFEAFF.

The chain uses TRBV7-2 and TRBJ2-7; 8 bases line up with TRBD2. From germline, CDR1 is SGHTA and CDR2 FQGNSA. This CDR3 region has 15 residues. V shed 4 bases, J shed 3 bases, and the junction held 8 bases outside the gene matches. The CDR3 DNA follows: TGTGCCAGCAGCTCGGGACTAGAGTATGTCTACGAGCAGTACTTC. Its protein product is CASSSGLEYVYEQYF.

This clonotype was counted many times. V usage is TRBV27 and J usage is TRBJ2-6; 8 nucleotides match TRBD1. J lost 0 bases, V lost 6 bases, and 10 bases had no gene match. This CDR3 has 18 amino acids. CDR1 and CDR2 (germline): MNHEY, SMNVEV (reference sequence). The DNA of the CDR3 is TGTGCCAGCAGGCGTCCCGGACAGGGAGGCTCTGGGGCCAACGTCCTGACTTTC. It is translated as CASRRPGQGGSGANVLTF.

This clonotype was observed at least ten times. The chain is built from TRBV4-1 and TRBJ2-7; 12 bases fit TRBD2. Unmatched junction bases numbered 7, after V lost 4 bases and J lost 3 bases. The CDR3 extends over 16 amino acids. Germline assignment: CDR1 MGHRA and CDR2 YSYEKL. The CDR3 bases are TGCGCCAGCAGCCCCTTTCCTAGCGGGAGGGACTACGAGCAGTACTTC. This encodes CASSPFPSGRDYEQYF.

This clonotype came up many times. The chain is built from TRBV20-1 and TRBJ2-7, with D possibly TRBD2 on 5 matching bases. The CDR3 is made up of 15 amino acids. The V gene lost 0 bases and the J gene lost 4 bases, with 16 bases spanning the gap. CDR1 is DFQATT, CDR2 SNEGSKA, per germline (reference sequence). The CDR3 loop reads CSARDPSSGRYEQYF. CDR3 coding DNA: TGCAGTGCTAGAGATCCGTCCAGCGGTCGGTACGAGCAGTACTTC.

This clonotype has ten or more counts. This chain links TRBV10-3 with TRBJ1-2; D is undetermined. Trimming removed 5 bases at V and 4 bases at J, with 5 bases between. The V gene's germline CDR1 is ENHRY and CDR2 SYGVKD. The CDR3 extends over 11 amino acids. Here the CDR3 reads CAISNIYGYTF. For the CDR3, the DNA is TGTGCCATCAGTAACATCTATGGCTACACCTTC.

The chain recombines TRBV6-5 with TRBJ2-7; D unclear. The CDR3 runs to 13 residues. Germline CDR1 reads MNHEY; CDR2 reads SVGAGI. The V end lost 2 bases, the J end lost 0 bases, and 5 bases lay between the germline ends. This chain's CDR3 is CASSYERSYEQYF. CDR3 nucleotides: TGTGCCAGCAGTTACGAGCGCTCCTACGAGCAGTACTTC.